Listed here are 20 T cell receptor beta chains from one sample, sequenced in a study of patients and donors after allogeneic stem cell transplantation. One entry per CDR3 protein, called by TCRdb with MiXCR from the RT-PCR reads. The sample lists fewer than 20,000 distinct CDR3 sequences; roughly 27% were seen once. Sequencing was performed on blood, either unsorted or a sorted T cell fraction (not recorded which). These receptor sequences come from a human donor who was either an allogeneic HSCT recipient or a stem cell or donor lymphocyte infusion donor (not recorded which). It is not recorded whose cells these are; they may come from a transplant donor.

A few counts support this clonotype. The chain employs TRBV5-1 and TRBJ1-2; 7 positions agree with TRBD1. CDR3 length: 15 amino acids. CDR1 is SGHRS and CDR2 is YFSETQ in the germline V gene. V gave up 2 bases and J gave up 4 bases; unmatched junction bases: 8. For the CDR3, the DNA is TGCGCCAGCAGCTTAGATGAGGGGGCGACCTATGGCTACACCTTC. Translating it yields CASSLDEGATYGYTF.

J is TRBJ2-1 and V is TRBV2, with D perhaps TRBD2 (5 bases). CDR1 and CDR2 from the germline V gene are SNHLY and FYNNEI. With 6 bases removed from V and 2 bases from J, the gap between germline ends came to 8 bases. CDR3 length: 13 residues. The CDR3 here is CASRRETYNEQFF. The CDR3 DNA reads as TGTGCCAGCAGGAGGGAAACCTACAATGAGCAGTTCTTC.

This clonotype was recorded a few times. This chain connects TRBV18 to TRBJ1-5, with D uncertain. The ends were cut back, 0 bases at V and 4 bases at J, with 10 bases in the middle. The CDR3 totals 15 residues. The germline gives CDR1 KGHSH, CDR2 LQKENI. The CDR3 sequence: CASSPPNSPNQPQHF. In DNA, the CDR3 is TGTGCCAGCTCACCACCGAATAGCCCGAATCAGCCCCAGCATTTT.

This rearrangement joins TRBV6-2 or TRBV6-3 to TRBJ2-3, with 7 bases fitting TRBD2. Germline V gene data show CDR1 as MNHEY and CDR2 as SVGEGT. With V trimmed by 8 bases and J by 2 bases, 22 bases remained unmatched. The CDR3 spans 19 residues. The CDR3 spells CASPFILADTNPFTDTQYF. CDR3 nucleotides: TGTGCCAGCCCCTTTATCCTAGCGGATACTAACCCTTTCACAGATACGCAGTATTTT.

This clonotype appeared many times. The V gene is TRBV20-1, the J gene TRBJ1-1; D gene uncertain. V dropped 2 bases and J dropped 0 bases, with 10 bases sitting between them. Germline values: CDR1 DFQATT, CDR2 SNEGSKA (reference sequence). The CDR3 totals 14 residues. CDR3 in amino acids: CSARRATVNTEAFF. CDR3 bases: TGCAGTGCTAGACGGGCCACAGTGAACACTGAAGCTTTCTTT.

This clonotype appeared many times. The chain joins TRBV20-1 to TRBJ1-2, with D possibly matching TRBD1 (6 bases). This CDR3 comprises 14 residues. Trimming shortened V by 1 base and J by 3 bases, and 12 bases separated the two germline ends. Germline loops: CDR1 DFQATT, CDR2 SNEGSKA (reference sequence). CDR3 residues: CSARAGVGYYGYTF. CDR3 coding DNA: TGCAGTGCTAGAGCAGGGGTTGGTTACTATGGCTACACCTTC.

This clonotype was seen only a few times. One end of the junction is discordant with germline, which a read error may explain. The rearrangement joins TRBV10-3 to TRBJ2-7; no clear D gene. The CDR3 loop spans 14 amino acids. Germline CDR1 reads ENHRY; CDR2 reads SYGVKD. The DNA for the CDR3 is TGTGCCATCAGTGAGTCGACGAGTCCCGCCGAGGAGTACTTC. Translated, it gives CAISESTSPAEEYF.

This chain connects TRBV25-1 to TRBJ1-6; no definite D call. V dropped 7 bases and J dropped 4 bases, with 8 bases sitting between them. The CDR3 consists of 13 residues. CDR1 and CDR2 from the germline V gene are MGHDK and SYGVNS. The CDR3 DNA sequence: TGTGCCAGCACGGAGAGGTATAATTCACCCCTCCACTTT. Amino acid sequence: CASTERYNSPLHF.

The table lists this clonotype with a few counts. CDR3 loop: CASTSDSYNSPLHF. DNA of the CDR3: TGTGCCAGCACCTCGGACTCCTATAATTCACCCCTCCACTTT. The V and J genes are TRBV28 and TRBJ1-6; D gene uncertain. Germline V lookup: CDR1 MDHEN, CDR2 SYDVKM. V lost 7 bases, J lost 0 bases, and 7 bases lay in between. The CDR3 spans 14 residues.

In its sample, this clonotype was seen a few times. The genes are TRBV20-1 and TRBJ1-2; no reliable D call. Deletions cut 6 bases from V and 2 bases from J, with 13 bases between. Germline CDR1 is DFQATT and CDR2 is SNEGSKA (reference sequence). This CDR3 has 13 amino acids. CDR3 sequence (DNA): TGCAGTGCCCTTCGACACTCAAACTATGGCTACACCTTC. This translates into CSALRHSNYGYTF.

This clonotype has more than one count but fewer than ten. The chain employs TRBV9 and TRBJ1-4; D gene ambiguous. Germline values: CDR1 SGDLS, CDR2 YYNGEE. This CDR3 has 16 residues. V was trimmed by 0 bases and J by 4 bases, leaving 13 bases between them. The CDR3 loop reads CASSVAGQTINEKLFF. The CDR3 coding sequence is TGTGCCAGCAGCGTAGCTGGGCAGACCATTAATGAAAAACTGTTTTTT.

CDR3 coding DNA: TGTGCCAGCAGCCAAGATATCCCCCTCTCCCACCAGCCCCAGCATTTT. Its translation: CASSQDIPLSHQPQHF. The genes are TRBV4-2 and TRBJ1-5, with D hard to call. V was shortened by 0 bases and J by 7 bases, with 16 bases between the two germline ends. The CDR3 loop spans 16 amino acids. Germline V gene lookup returns CDR1 LGHNA and CDR2 YNFKEQ.

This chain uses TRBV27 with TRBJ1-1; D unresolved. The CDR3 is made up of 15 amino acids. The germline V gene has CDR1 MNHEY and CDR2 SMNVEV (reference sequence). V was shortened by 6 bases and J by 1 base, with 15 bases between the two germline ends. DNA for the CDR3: TGTGCCAGCAGCAATTTAGGGCTGCAGAACACTGAAGCTTTCTTT. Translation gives CASSNLGLQNTEAFF.

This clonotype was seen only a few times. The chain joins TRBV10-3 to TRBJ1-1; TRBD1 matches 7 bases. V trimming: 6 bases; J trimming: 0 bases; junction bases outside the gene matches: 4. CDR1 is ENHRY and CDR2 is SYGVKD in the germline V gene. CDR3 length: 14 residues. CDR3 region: CAISGQVVNTEAFF. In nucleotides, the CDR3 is TGTGCCATCAGCGGACAGGTTGTGAACACTGAAGCTTTCTTT.

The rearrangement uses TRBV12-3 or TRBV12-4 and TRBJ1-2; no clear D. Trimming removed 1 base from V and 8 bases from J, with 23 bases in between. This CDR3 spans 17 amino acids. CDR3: CASSLVQVQFLSGGYTF. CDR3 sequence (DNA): TGTGCCAGCAGTTTAGTCCAGGTCCAATTTCTATCTGGGGGCTACACCTTC.

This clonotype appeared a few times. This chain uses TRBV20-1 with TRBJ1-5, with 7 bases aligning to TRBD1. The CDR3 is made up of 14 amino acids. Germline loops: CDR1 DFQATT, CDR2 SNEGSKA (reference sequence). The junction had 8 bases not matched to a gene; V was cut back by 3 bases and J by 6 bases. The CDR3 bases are TGCAGTGCTAGGGCCGACAGGGCCAGTCAGCCCCAGCATTTT. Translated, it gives CSARADRASQPQHF.

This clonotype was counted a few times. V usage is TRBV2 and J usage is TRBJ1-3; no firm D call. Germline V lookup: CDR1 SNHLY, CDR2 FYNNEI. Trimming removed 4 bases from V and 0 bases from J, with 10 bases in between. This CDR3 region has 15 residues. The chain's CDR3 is CASSAQPGSGNTIYF. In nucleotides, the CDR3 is TGTGCCAGCAGTGCCCAACCCGGCTCTGGAAACACCATATATTTT.

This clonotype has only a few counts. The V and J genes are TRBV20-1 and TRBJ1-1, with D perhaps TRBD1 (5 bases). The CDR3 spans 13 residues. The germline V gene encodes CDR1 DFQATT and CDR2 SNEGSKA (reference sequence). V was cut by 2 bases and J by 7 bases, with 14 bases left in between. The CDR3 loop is CSARIPGRGEAFF. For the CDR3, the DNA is TGCAGTGCTAGAATCCCGGGACGCGGTGAAGCTTTCTTT.

CDR3 DNA: TGTGCCAGCAGCTTAGGGCCAGTGGGTTATGAGCAGTTCTTC. Its protein product is CASSLGPVGYEQFF. V usage is TRBV7-9 and J usage is TRBJ2-1; D not resolved. Between the trimmed V and J ends, which lost 1 base and 8 bases, there was a span of 12 bases. CDR3 length: 14 residues. In germline, CDR1 is SEHNR, CDR2 FQNEAQ (reference sequence). The whole variable domain, remainder taken from reference TRBV7-9 and TRBJ2-1, is DTGVSQNPRHKITKRGQNVTFRCDPISEHNRLYWYRQTLGQGPEFLTYFQNEAQLEKSRLLSDRFSAERPKGSFSTLEIQRTEQGDSAMYLCASSLGPVGYEQFFGPGTRLTVL.

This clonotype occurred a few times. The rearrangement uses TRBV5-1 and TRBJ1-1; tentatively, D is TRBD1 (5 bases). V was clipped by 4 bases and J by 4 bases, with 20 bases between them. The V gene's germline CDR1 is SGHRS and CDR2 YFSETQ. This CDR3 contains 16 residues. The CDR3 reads CASSHTPRATGTEAFF. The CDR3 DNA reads TGCGCCAGCAGCCACACCCCCAGGGCGACCGGCACTGAAGCTTTCTTT.